Detailed here is one T cell receptor (beta chain). This clonotype was recorded a few times. What this receptor recognizes is not known. No base-level quality is on record; no much larger clone is a single base apart. These data belong to a study of CD8 T cells in ankylosing spondylitis (dated by TCRdb to the late 2010s). In the study overall: The study profiled T cell receptor beta repertoires in healthy donors and ankylosing spondylitis patients to find disease-linked TCR variants. The full study cohort comprised about 25 ankylosing spondylitis patients and over a hundred healthy donors. Samples of peripheral blood were taken, and for ankylosing spondylitis patients, synovial fluid was collected as well.

The CDR3 sequence holds 15 residues, the cysteine and phenylalanine included. This entry keeps only the CDR3 DNA: 45 bases, framed from base 1. Germline trimming amounts to 1 base on V and 8 bases on J, with 10 as the count of junction bases outside the gene matches. The germline V gene (reference sequence) sets CDR1 to LGHDT and CDR2 to YNNKEL. Findings and caveats that apply to the study as a whole: The disease-linked clones were reported as significantly enriched in matched synovial fluid samples from ankylosing spondylitis patients. Blood from ankylosing spondylitis patients appeared to be characterized by a TCR beta motif composed of several highly homologous amino acid variants. A CD8+ phenotype was shown by the disease-linked clones, which were found at relatively low frequencies in peripheral blood. Some of the motif variants had been reported before in the synovial fluid and blood of reactive arthritis patients, a finding that suggests common disease-initiation mechanisms.

The sample was run on an Illumina HiSeq 2500. TCR beta libraries were prepared by quantitative 5'-RACE with molecular barcodes. Per the authors' processing: A new computational method, built on a probabilistic model of VDJ rearrangement, was used to identify disease-linked TCR variants. The public reads were run again by TCRdb, first through fastp at Q25 and then through MiXCR, and only productive beta chains were kept. Identical CDR3 protein sequences are pooled into one entry, listed with their most common genes and DNA. None of the V and J calls come from the authors' own analysis; TCRdb made them. In this sample the table shows about 220,000 distinct CDR3 sequences, approximately 10% of which occur a single time. The ten largest make up roughly a fifth of the sample.

The receptor's source is a male donor with ankylosing spondylitis or in good health (not recorded which). The rearranged segments are TRBV3-1 and TRBJ1-1; 7 middle bases align to TRBD1. The sequenced sample consisted of blood, either unsorted or a sorted T cell fraction (not recorded which). The nucleotides are TGTGCCAGCAGCCAAGCCCCACAGGGGTGGGGAGAAGCTTTCTTT. This is translated as CASSQAPQGWGEAFF.